This T cell receptor (beta chain) was sequenced during a study of shared clonotypes between healthy human individuals. The study, taken as a whole, reports: A handful of donors held about 4.5% of naive CD4 clonotypes in common. Clonotype sharing levels among donors were expected to vary with sequencing depth. Estimated richness was generally greater in naive than memory subsets.

Germline V CDR1 and CDR2: SNHLY, FYNNEI. V lost 7 bases to trimming and J lost 0 bases; unmatched junction nucleotides: 7. The CDR3 runs 16 residues. Donors comprised healthy HIV-negative adults lacking recent acute infections or vaccinations. About this clone itself: Its antigen is not identified.

Sequenced by immunoSEQ multiplex PCR; TCRdb stores in-frame clones only, minus some. The data show approximately 980,000 clones, about 80% seen once. This chain connects TRBV2 to TRBJ2-1; 9 bases align to TRBD2. Sequenced material: memory CD4+ T cells sorted from blood. As for subset: CD45RA-negative fraction. The sequence derives from a man aged 18 to 29 in good health. In DNA form, the CDR3 reads TGTGCCAGCACCACAAGCGGGAGGTTCTCCTACAATGAGCAGTTCTTC. This gives the protein CASTTSGRFSYNEQFF.